The entry that follows covers one T cell receptor beta chain sequence. No antigen is known for it. This record belongs to a study of blood T cells in healthy people across ages. Overall study: Capture by template switching was about one barcoded beta molecule per two T cells. Findings and caveats of the study: Changes seen in expanded clonotypes were possibly confounded by donor CMV status left unknown. TCR beta diversity per million T cells fell roughly linearly with age.

PCR was performed a second time for about 6 to 12 cycles using a sample-barcoded 5' primer and a J-beta primer mix. Each cDNA was tagged by a template-switch adaptor containing 12 random nucleotides. TCRdb called the 5' RACE reads again in MiXCR, with one record for every CDR3 protein. Among 850,000 to 1,300,000 distinct CDR3 sequences listed, under 45% were seen once. The CDR3 is 12 amino acids. This clonotype originated in a woman aged 60 to 75 in good health. The sample comprised blood. The chain combines TRBV21-1 with TRBJ2-1; TRBD2, as called in the table, went unchecked against the DNA. TRBV21-1 is a known pseudogene. The CDR3 region is CASSDHSGEQFF. CDR3 sequence (DNA): TGTGCCAGCAGCGACCATAGCGGTGAGCAGTTCTTC.